The T cell receptor beta chain described here comes from a study of OX40 agonist ivuxolimab in advanced cancers. In germline, CDR1 is ENHRY, CDR2 SYGVKD. This CDR3 has 13 amino acids. V lost 2 bases to trimming and J lost 4 bases, with 9 bases between them. Profiled with immunoSEQ multiplex PCR; TCRdb holds only in-frame clones, not every one. The data hold over 70,000 clones, with about 86% observed a single time. This sequence was found in an adult with an advanced solid tumor such as melanoma, head and neck, liver or kidney cancer. This specimen consisted of CD4+ or CD8+ T cells sorted from blood, obtained in a trial of the OX40 agonist ivuxolimab. The V call is TRBV10-3, the J call TRBJ2-7; D might be TRBD1 (6 bases). As DNA, the CDR3 is TGTGCCATCAGTGAGACAGGGCAATACGAGCAGTACTTC. As protein: CAISETGQYEQYF.